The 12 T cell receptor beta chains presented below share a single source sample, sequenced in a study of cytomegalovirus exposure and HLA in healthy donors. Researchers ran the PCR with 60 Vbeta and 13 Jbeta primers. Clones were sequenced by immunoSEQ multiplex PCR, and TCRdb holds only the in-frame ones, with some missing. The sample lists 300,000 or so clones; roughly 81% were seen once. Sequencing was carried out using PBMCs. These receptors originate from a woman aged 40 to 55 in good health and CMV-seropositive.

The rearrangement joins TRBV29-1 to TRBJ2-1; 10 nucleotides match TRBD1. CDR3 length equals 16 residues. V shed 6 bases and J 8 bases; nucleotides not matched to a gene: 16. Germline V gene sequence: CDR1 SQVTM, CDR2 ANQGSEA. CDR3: CSVLGSNRDRGHEQFF. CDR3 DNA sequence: TGCAGCGTCCTAGGCTCAAACCGGGACAGGGGCCATGAGCAGTTCTTC.

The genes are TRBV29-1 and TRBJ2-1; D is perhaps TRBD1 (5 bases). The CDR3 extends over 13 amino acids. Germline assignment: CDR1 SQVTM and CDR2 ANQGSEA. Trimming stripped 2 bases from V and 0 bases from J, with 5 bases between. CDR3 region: CSVEQGSYNEQFF. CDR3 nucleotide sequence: TGCAGCGTTGAACAGGGCTCCTACAATGAGCAGTTCTTC.

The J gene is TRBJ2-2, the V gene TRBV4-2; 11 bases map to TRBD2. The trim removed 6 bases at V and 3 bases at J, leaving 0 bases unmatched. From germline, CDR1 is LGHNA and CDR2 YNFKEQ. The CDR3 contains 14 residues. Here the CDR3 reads CASSSGRDTGELFF. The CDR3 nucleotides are TGTGCCAGCAGTAGCGGGAGGGACACCGGGGAGCTGTTTTTT.

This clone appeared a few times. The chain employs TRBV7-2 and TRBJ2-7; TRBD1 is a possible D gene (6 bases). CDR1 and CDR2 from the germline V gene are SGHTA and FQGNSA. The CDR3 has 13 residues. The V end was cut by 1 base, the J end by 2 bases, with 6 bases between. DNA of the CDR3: TGTGCCAGCAGCTTAGAGGGGGCCTACGAGCAGTACTTC. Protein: CASSLEGAYEQYF.

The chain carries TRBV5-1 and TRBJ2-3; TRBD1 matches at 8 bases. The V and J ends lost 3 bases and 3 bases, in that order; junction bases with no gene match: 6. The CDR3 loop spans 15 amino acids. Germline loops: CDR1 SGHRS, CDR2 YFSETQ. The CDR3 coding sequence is TGCGCCAGCAGCTCACGGCAGGGGGCAACAGATACGCAGTATTTT. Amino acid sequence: CASSSRQGATDTQYF. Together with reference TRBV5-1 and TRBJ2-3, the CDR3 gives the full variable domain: KAGVTQTPRYLIKTRGQQVTLSCSPISGHRSVSWYQQTPGQGLQFLFEYFSETQRNKGNFPGRFSGRQFSNSRSEMNVSTLELGDSALYLCASSSRQGATDTQYFGPGTRLTVL.

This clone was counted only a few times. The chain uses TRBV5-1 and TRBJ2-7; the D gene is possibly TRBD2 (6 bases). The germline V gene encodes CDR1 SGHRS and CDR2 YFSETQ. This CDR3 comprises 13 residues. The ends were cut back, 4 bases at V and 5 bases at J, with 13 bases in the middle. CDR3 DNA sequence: TGCGCCAGCAGCCTAGCAGGAGGGAACGAGCAGTACTTC. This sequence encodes CASSLAGGNEQYF.

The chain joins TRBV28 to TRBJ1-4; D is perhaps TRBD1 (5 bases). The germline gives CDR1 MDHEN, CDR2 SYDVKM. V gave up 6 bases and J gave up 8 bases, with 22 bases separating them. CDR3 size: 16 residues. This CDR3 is CASSPPSGTSGEKLFF. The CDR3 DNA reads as TGTGCCAGCAGCCCCCCCAGCGGGACCTCAGGCGAAAAACTGTTTTTT.

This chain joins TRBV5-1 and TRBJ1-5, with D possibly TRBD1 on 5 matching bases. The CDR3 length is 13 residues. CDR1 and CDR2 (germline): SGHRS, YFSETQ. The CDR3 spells CASRSTENQPQHF. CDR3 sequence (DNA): TGCGCTTCAAGATCGACAGAGAATCAGCCCCAGCATTTT.

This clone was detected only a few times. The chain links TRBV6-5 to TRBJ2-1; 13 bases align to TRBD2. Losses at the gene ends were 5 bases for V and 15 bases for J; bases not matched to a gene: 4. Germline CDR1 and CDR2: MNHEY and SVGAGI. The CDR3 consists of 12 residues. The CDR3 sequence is CASSPTSGRTFF. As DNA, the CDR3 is TGTGCCAGCAGTCCGACTAGCGGGAGGACGTTCTTC.

CDR3 nucleotides: TGTGCCAGCAGCGCGGACAGGGGGCGAGGGCCTGGAAACACCATATATTTT. Translated: CASSADRGRGPGNTIYF. This chain joins TRBV9 and TRBJ1-3; 11 bases are shared with TRBD1. CDR3 length: 17 residues. Per germline, CDR1 SGDLS and CDR2 YYNGEE. V gave up 3 bases and J gave up 2 bases; unmatched junction bases: 7.

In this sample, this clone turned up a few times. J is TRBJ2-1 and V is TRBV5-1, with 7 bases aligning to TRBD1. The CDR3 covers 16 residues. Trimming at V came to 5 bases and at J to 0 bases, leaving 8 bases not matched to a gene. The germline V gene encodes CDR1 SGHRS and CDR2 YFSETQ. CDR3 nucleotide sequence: TGCGCCAGCAGTCCCACGACAGGGAGCTCCTACAATGAGCAGTTCTTC. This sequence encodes CASSPTTGSSYNEQFF.

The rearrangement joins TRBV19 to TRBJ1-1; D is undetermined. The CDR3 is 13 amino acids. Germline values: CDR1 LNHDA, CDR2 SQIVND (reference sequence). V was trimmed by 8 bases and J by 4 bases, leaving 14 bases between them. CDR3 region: CASLGGLGTEAFF. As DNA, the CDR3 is TGTGCCAGTCTTGGCGGGTTAGGCACTGAAGCTTTCTTT.